The source of this TCR beta chain is a study of blood T cell repertoires in COVID-19. Study-level information: Samples came from the United States, Italy and Spain, spanning acute and convalescent COVID-19. Nucleic acid was either cDNA or gDNA, and it came from T cells, B-cell-depleted T cells, or PBMCs.

Seattle participants joined during active infection and were tracked over time. V was cut by 2 bases and J by 3 bases, with 5 bases left in between. Germline CDR1 and CDR2: MNHEY and SVGAGI. CDR3 length: 13 amino acids. The table came from immunoSEQ multiplex PCR; TCRdb's copy has only in-frame clones and leaves some out. Of under 150,000 clones listed, around 85% are singletons. The TCR originated in a woman aged 55-75 years with COVID-19, enrolled during active disease. Sequencing was carried out using peripheral blood. This chain uses TRBV6-5 with TRBJ1-5; no clear D gene. CDR3: CASSYEFNQPQHF. The CDR3 DNA is TGTGCCAGCAGTTACGAGTTCAATCAGCCCCAGCATTTT.